These 10 T cell receptor beta chains originate from one sample sequenced in a study of glioma-infiltrating T cells after dendritic cell vaccination. The repertoire was sequenced with immunoSEQ multiplex PCR; TCRdb's copy has only in-frame clones and lacks some. The sample lists approximately 82,000 clones, 85% to 90% seen once, with about 3% in the top ten. The source material was blood, sampled before dendritic cell vaccination. These receptors all come from a human donor with glioblastoma.

The CDR3 is CASDRVGTEAFF. The CDR3 region has the DNA TGTGCCAGCGACAGGGTGGGCACTGAAGCTTTCTTT. This sequence joins TRBV6-4 and TRBJ1-1, with 7 nucleotides matching TRBD1. This CDR3 is built from 12 residues. J was trimmed by 4 bases and V by 8 bases; bases with no gene match: 4. Germline V gene data show CDR1 as MRHNA and CDR2 as SNTAGT.

V and J are TRBV15 and TRBJ1-3; D gene uncertain. There are 15 residues in the CDR3. The germline CDR1 and CDR2 sequences are LNHNV and YYDKDF (reference sequence). Trimming stripped 0 bases from V and 7 bases from J, with 13 bases between. The chain's CDR3 is CATSRDYSGRNTIYF. In DNA, the CDR3 is TGTGCCACCAGCAGAGATTATAGTGGGAGGAACACCATATATTTT.

The CDR3 is CASRPDRVRNTEAFF. Written as DNA, the CDR3 is TGTGCCAGTAGACCCGACAGGGTCCGCAACACTGAAGCTTTCTTT. The rearrangement links TRBV19 to TRBJ1-1; 7 bases fit TRBD1. Looked up from germline, CDR1 is LNHDA and CDR2 is SQIVND (reference sequence). J was trimmed by 2 bases and V by 6 bases; bases with no gene match: 9. The CDR3 extends over 15 amino acids. Variable domain in full (rest from reference TRBV19 and TRBJ1-1): DGGITQSPKYLFRKEGQNVTLSCEQNLNHDAMYWYRQDPGQGLRLIYYSQIVNDFQKGDIAEGYSVSREKKESFPLTVTSAQKNPTAFYLCASRPDRVRNTEAFFGQGTRLTVV.

V gene TRBV4-1 combines with J gene TRBJ2-5; TRBD1 agrees at 8 bases. This CDR3 is built from 15 residues. The V segment lost 4 bases and the J segment 5 bases; nucleotides outside the gene matches: 9. Germline values: CDR1 MGHRA, CDR2 YSYEKL. The CDR3 here is CASSPTTGDMETQYF. CDR3 bases: TGCGCCAGCAGCCCGACGACAGGGGATATGGAGACCCAGTACTTC.

This rearrangement joins TRBV7-6 to TRBJ2-7, with 13 bases that match TRBD2. Trimming at V came to 5 bases and at J to 2 bases, leaving 3 bases not matched to a gene. The CDR3 totals 15 residues. CDR1 and CDR2 from the germline V gene are SGHVS and FNYEAQ. In nucleotides, the CDR3 is TGTGCCAGCAGCACCGGGACTAGCGGGGCCTACGAGCAGTACTTC. This sequence encodes CASSTGTSGAYEQYF.

This chain joins TRBV5-5 and TRBJ1-1; TRBD1 agrees at 7 bases. Germline loops: CDR1 SGHKS, CDR2 YYEKEE (reference sequence). The CDR3 has 13 amino acids. V was pared by 2 bases and J by 5 bases, with 3 bases of the junction left unmatched. CDR3 in amino acids: CASSFPGGTEAFF. In nucleotides, the CDR3 is TGTGCCAGCAGCTTCCCAGGGGGTACTGAAGCTTTCTTT.

The chain has TRBV7-3 and TRBJ2-1, with 13 bases aligning to TRBD2. In germline, CDR1 is SGHTA, CDR2 FQGTGA. With V trimmed by 5 bases and J by 5 bases, 12 bases remained unmatched. The CDR3 runs 18 residues. CDR3 DNA sequence: TGTGCCAGCAGCAAAACTAGCGGGAGGGGAAAATTGGACAATGAGCAGTTCTTC. Amino acid sequence: CASSKTSGRGKLDNEQFF.

A single count supports this clone. V and J are TRBV7-3 and TRBJ2-1; 12 bases fit TRBD2. CDR1 is SGHTA and CDR2 is FQGTGA in the germline V gene. The length of the CDR3 is 15 residues. V trimming: 6 bases; J trimming: 7 bases; junction bases outside the gene matches: 7. CDR3 nucleotides: TGTGCCAGCAGTCCGACTAGCGGGAGCTCGAATGAGCAGTTCTTC. Protein sequence: CASSPTSGSSNEQFF. The full variable domain, completed using reference TRBV7-3 and TRBJ2-1, is GAGVSQTPSNKVTEKGKYVELRCDPISGHTALYWYRQSLGQGPEFLIYFQGTGAADDSGLPNDRFFAVRPEGSVSTLKIQRTERGDSAVYLCASSPTSGSSNEQFFGPGTRLTVL.

In its sample, this clone was seen once. J is TRBJ2-2 and V is TRBV2; 9 positions match TRBD1. The germline V gene encodes CDR1 SNHLY and CDR2 FYNNEI. J lost 6 bases, V lost 3 bases, and 2 bases had no gene match. The CDR3 consists of 14 residues. The CDR3 bases are TGTGCCAGCAGTGAGGACAGGGGCGCCGGGGAGCTGTTTTTT. It encodes CASSEDRGAGELFF.

The chain links TRBV6-6 to TRBJ1-4, with D possibly TRBD1 on 5 matching bases. The CDR3 extends over 14 amino acids. V lost 6 bases to trimming and J lost 4 bases, with 12 bases between them. CDR1 and CDR2 (germline): MNHNY, SVGAGI (reference sequence). The CDR3, as DNA: TGTGCCAGCAGCCCGACAGAATATAATGAAAAACTGTTTTTT. Translation gives CASSPTEYNEKLFF.